Sequencing of this T cell receptor (beta chain) was carried out in a study of blood T cell repertoires in COVID-19. The participants were between about 18 and 100 years old and came from 24 US areas. Symptom resolution, clearance, or two negative PCRs marked donors in Cohort 3 as recovered. TCRdb keeps only in-frame clones here, not all; method: immunoSEQ multiplex PCR. The table shows a few hundred thousand clones, with around nine tenths occurring only once. This CDR3 is built from 16 residues. After removal of 2 bases from V and 1 base from J, the junction contained 3 bases not matched to a gene. Germline CDR1 and CDR2: MGHRA and YSYEKL.

What was sequenced was PBMCs or T cells enriched from blood (not recorded which). This TCR was sampled from a woman in her thirties or forties who had recovered from COVID-19. The genes are TRBV4-1 and TRBJ1-1; 11 bases line up with TRBD1. In nucleotides, the CDR3 is TGCGCCAGCAGCCAACTCGGGACAGGGGGGAACACTGAAGCTTTCTTT. Its translation: CASSQLGTGGNTEAFF.